This T cell receptor (beta chain) was captured by sequencing in a study of spatial heterogeneity in lung cancer. Study-level points and caveats: Within tumors, counts of expanded alpha and beta TCRs tracked tumor mutation counts.

TCRdb passed the 5' RACE reads through MiXCR, listing each CDR3 protein once. The sample has over 15,000 distinct CDR3 sequences; roughly 6.5% are singletons. Time point of the sample: sample taken at primary tumor resection. This clonotype counts as medium-sized (0.01 to 0.1%). Its antigen is still unknown. Sequenced material: lung tumor tissue, taken at surgery. The clonotype was recovered from a female donor with early-stage non-small cell lung cancer.

The CDR3 nucleotides are TGTGCCAGCAGCCCTAGCCCGGGGTCCGGCTATGGCTACACCTTC. Protein: CASSPSPGSGYGYTF. This chain uses TRBV9 with TRBJ1-2; D gene uncertain. The germline V and J ends were trimmed by 4 bases and 4 bases, with 17 bases remaining between them. Germline lookup yields CDR1 SGDLS and CDR2 YYNGEE. The length of the CDR3 is 15 residues.